The clone carrying this T cell receptor beta chain was seen only once. With 2 bases removed from V and 8 bases from J, the gap between germline ends came to 16 bases. CDR1 is LNHNV, CDR2 YYDKDF, per germline (reference sequence). This CDR3 has 15 residues. These data originate in a study of OX40 agonist ivuxolimab in advanced cancers. Across the study: Ivuxolimab, which patients received intravenously every 2 weeks, was dosed at 0.01 to 10 mg/kg.

Data came from immunoSEQ multiplex PCR; TCRdb stores just in-frame clones and leaves some out. The repertoire includes around 70,000 clones, about 82% of them detected once, and 6.5% to 7.5% sits in the top ten. Sequenced here: CD4+ or CD8+ T cells sorted from blood, sampled in a trial of the OX40 agonist ivuxolimab. The TCR was taken from an adult with an advanced solid tumor such as melanoma, head and neck, liver or kidney cancer. J is TRBJ2-1 and V is TRBV15, with D perhaps matching TRBD2 (5 bases). The CDR3 coding sequence is TGTGCCACCAGCAGACTAGCCGGTATACACGATGAGCAGTTCTTC. This gives the protein CATSRLAGIHDEQFF.